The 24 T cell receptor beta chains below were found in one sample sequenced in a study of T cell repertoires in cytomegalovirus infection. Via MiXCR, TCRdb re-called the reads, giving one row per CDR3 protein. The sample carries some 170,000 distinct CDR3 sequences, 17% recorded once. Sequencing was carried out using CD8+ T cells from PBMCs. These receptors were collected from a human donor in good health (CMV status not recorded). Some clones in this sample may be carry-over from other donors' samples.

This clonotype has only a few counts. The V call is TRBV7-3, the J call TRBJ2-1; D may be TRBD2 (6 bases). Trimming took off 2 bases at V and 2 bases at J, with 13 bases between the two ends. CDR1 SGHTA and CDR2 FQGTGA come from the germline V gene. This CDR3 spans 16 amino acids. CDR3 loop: CASSLERVGTYNEQFF. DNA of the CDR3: TGTGCCAGCAGCTTAGAGCGGGTGGGTACCTACAATGAGCAGTTCTTC.

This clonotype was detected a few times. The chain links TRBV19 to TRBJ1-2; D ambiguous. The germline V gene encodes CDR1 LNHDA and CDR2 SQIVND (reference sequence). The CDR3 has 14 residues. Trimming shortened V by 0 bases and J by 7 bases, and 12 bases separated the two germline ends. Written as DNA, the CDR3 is TGTGCCAGTAGTATAGATCCACGTACGACTGGCTACACCTTC. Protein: CASSIDPRTTGYTF.

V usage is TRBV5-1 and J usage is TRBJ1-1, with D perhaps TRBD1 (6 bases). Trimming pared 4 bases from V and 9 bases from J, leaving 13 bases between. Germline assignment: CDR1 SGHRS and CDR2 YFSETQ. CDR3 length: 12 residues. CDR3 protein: CASSGGQQQAFF. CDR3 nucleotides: TGCGCCAGCAGCGGCGGACAGCAACAAGCTTTCTTT.

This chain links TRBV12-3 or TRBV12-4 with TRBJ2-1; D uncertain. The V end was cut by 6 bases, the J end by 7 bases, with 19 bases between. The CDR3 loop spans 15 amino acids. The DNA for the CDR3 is TGTGCCAGCAGGGGCCGTGGCCTTACGCGTAATGAGCAGTTCTTC. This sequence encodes CASRGRGLTRNEQFF.

CDR3: CASTQTGPDYEQYF. In DNA form, the CDR3 reads TGTGCCAGCACCCAGACAGGGCCGGACTACGAGCAGTACTTC. The chain joins TRBV6-5 to TRBJ2-7; 7 nucleotides line up with TRBD1. The germline V gene has CDR1 MNHEY and CDR2 SVGAGI. V dropped 7 bases and J dropped 3; count of bases not matched to a gene: 9. The CDR3 runs 14 residues.

CDR3 in amino acids: CASSLGGWSTNTGELFF. DNA of the CDR3: TGTGCCAGCAGCTTAGGAGGGTGGTCCACCAACACCGGGGAGCTGTTTTTT. The chain couples TRBV11-2 to TRBJ2-2, with a possible D match to TRBD2 (5 bases). With 1 base removed from V and 2 bases from J, the gap between germline ends came to 14 bases. From germline, CDR1 is SGHAT and CDR2 FQNNGV. The CDR3 has 17 residues.

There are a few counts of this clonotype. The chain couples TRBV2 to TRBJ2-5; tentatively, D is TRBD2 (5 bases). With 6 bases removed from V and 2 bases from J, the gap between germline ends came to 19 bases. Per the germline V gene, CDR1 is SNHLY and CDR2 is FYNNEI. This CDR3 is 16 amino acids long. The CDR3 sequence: CASSAPGGREQETQYF. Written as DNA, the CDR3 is TGTGCCAGCAGCGCCCCAGGAGGCAGAGAACAAGAGACCCAGTACTTC. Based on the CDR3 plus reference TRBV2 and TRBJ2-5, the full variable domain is EPEVTQTPSHQVTQMGQEVILRCVPISNHLYFYWYRQILGQKVEFLVSFYNNEISEKSEIFDDQFSVERPDGSNFTLKIRSTKLEDSAMYFCASSAPGGREQETQYFGPGTRLLVL.

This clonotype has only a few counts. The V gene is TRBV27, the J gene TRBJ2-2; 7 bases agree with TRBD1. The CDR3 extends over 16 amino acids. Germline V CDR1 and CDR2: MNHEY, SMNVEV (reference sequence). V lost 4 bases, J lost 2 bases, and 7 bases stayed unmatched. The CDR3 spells CASSYPQGVNTGELFF. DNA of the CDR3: TGTGCCAGCAGTTACCCTCAGGGGGTAAACACCGGGGAGCTGTTTTTT.

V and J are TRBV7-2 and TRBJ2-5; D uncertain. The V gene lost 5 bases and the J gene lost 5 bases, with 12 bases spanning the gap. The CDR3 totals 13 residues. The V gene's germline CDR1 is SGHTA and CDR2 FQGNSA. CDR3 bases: TGTGCCAGCAGCCCCCCGTCAGAGGAGACCCAGTACTTC. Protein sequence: CASSPPSEETQYF.

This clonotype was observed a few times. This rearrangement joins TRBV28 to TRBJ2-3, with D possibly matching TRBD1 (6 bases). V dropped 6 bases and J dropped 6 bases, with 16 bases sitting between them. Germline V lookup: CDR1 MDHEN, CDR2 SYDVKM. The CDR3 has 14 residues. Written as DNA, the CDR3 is TGTGCCAGCAGCCCCGACAGGCCCAGGGATACGCAGTATTTT. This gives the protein CASSPDRPRDTQYF.

DNA for the CDR3: TGTGCCAGCACCGACAAGTGGGGGGAAGGCTACACCTTC. It codes for CASTDKWGEGYTF. The chain carries TRBV7-2 and TRBJ1-2; perhaps TRBD1 as D (5 bases). This CDR3 is built from 13 residues. Germline V CDR1 and CDR2: SGHTA, FQGNSA. V lost 7 bases and J lost 8, with 17 bases in between.

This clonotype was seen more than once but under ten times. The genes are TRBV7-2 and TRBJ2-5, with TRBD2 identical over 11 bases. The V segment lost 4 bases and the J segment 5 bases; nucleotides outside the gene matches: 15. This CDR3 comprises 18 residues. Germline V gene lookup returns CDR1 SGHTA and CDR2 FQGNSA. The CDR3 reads CASSSRGGLAGGRETQYF. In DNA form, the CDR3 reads TGTGCCAGCAGCTCCCGGGGGGGATTAGCGGGGGGGCGGGAGACCCAGTACTTC.

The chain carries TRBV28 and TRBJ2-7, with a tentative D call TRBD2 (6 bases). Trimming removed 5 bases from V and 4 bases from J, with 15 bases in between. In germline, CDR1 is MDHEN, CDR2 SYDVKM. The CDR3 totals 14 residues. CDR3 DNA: TGTGCCAGCAGTCAACAGATAGGGACTTACGAGCAGTACTTC. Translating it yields CASSQQIGTYEQYF.

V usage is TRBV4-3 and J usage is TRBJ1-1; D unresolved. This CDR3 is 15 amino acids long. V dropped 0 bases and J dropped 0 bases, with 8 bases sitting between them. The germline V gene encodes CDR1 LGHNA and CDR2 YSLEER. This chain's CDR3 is CASSQDLFLNTEAFF. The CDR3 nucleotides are TGCGCCAGCAGCCAAGATCTTTTTCTGAACACTGAAGCTTTCTTT.

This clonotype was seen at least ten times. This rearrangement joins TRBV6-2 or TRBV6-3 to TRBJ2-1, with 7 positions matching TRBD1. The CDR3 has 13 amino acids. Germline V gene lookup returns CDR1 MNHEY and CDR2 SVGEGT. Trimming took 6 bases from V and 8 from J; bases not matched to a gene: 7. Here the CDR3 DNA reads TGTGCCAGCAGCGACAGGGTTAGGGATGAGCAGTTCTTC. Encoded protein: CASSDRVRDEQFF.

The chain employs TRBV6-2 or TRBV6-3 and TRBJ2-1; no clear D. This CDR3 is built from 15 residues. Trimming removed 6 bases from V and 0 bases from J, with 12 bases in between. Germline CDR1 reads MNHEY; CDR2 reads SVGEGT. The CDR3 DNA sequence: TGTGCCAGCAGGCACGGGTGGAGCTCCTACAATGAGCAGTTCTTC. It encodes CASRHGWSSYNEQFF.

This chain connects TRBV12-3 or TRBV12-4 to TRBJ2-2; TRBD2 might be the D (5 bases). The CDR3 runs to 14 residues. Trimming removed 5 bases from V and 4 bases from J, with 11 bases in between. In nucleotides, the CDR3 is TGTGCCAGCAGTCCCTCGGCGGGCACCGGGGAGCTGTTTTTT. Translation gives CASSPSAGTGELFF.

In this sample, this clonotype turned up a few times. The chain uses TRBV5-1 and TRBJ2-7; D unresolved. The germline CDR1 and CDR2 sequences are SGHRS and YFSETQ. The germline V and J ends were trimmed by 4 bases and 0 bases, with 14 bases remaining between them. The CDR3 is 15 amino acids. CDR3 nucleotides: TGCGCCAGCAGCCCGGAAGACGTTACCTCCTACGAGCAGTACTTC. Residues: CASSPEDVTSYEQYF.

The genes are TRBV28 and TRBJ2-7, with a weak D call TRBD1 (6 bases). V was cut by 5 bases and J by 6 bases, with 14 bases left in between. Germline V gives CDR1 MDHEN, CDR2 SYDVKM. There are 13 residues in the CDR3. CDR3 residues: CASSRAGTTEQYF. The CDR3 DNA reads TGTGCCAGCAGTCGAGCCGGGACAACCGAGCAGTACTTC.

CDR3 loop: CASSYAGPDTGELFF. Written as DNA, the CDR3 is TGTGCCAGCAGTTACGCGGGACCTGACACCGGGGAGCTGTTTTTT. V and J are TRBV6-5 and TRBJ2-2, with D possibly matching TRBD2 (6 bases). Germline V gene data show CDR1 as MNHEY and CDR2 as SVGAGI. V shed 2 bases and J shed 3 bases, with 10 bases lying between them. The length of the CDR3 is 15 residues.

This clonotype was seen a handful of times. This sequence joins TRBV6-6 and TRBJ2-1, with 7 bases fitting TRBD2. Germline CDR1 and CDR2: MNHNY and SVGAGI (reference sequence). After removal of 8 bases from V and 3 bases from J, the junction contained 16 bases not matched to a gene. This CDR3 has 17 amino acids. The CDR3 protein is CASLSTPLAADYNEQFF. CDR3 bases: TGTGCCAGCCTTTCCACCCCTCTAGCGGCCGACTACAATGAGCAGTTCTTC.

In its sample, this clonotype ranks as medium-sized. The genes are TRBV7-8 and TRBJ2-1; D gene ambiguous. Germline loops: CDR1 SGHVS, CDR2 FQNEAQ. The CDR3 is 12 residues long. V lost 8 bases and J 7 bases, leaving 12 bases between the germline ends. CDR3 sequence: CASAFPANEQFF. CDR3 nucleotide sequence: TGTGCCAGCGCATTCCCCGCGAATGAGCAGTTCTTC.

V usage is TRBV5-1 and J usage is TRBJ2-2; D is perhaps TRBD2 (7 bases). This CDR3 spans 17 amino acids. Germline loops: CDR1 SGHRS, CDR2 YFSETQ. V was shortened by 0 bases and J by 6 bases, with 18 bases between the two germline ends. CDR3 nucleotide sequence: TGCGCCAGCAGCTTGGCCTCGGCGGGGGCACCTCCCGGGGAGCTGTTTTTT. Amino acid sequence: CASSLASAGAPPGELFF.

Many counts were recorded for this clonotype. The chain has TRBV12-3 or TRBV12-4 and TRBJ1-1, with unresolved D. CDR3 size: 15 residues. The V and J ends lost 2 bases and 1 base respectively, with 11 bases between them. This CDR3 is CASSLINRGNTEAFF. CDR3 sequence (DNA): TGTGCCAGCAGTTTAATAAACAGAGGGAACACTGAAGCTTTCTTT.